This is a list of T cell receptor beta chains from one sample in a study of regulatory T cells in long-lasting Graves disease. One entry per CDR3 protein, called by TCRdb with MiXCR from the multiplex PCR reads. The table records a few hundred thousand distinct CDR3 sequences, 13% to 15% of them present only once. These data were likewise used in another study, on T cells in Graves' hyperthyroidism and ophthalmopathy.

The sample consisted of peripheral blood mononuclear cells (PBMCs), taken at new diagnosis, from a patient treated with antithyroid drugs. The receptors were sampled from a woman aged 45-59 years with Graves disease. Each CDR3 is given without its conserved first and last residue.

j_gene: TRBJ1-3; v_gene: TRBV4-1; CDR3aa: ASSQIVSQVAGNAIY
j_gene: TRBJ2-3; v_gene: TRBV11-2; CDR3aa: ASSLVRRTPEKPQY
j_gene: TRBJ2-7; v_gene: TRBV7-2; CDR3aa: ASSDSGRIFYEQY
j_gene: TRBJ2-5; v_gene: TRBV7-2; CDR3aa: ASSLLGVFGETQY
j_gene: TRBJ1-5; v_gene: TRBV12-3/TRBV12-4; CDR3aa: ASSLSGSYQPQH
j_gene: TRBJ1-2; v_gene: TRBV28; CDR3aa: VASVGVLGYGYT
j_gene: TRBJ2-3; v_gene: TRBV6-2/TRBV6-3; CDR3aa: ANRGLAGRADTQY
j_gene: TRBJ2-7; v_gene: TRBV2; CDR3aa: ASTAGSSYKQY
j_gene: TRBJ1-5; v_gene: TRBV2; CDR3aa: ASSDQGASNQPQH
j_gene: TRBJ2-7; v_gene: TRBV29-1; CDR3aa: SVEGGQGSQGPYEQY
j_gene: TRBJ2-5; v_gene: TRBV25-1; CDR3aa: ASSALYQETQY
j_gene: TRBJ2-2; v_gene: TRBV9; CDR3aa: ASSVSETSGIEWELF
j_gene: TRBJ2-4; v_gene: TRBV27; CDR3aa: ASRPEGQGVNIRY
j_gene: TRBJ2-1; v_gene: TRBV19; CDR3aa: ASSIPRWGNEQF
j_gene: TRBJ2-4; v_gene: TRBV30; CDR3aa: AWSSADRNIQY
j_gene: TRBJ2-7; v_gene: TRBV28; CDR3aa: ASSLIGDRGYEQY
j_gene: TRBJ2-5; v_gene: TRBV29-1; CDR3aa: SVEAGGSAGETQY